The clone carrying this T cell receptor (beta chain) showed up many times. Its specificity is not known. CDR3 length: 15 amino acids. With V trimmed by 5 bases and J by 5 bases, 7 bases remained unmatched. The germline V gene has CDR1 MDHEN and CDR2 SYDVKM. Quantitative 5'-RACE with molecular barcodes produced the TCR beta libraries. TCRdb itself ran the 5' RACE reads through MiXCR, one entry per CDR3 protein. The table includes about 39,000 distinct CDR3 sequences, over 9% detected once. This specimen comes from a study of CD8 T cells in ankylosing spondylitis. Study results and limitations: What seemed typical of ankylosing spondylitis blood was a TCR beta motif built from several highly homologous variants. Clones linked to disease were reported to show significant enrichment in matched ankylosing spondylitis synovial fluid.

Sequenced: blood, either unsorted or a sorted T cell fraction (not recorded which). The sequence was obtained from a male donor with ankylosing spondylitis or in good health (not recorded which). The rearrangement uses TRBV28 and TRBJ2-2, with 8 positions matching TRBD2. In DNA form, the CDR3 reads TGTGCCAGCAGTCAGACTAGCGCCGGTACCGGGGAGCTGTTTTTT. Translated, it gives CASSQTSAGTGELFF.